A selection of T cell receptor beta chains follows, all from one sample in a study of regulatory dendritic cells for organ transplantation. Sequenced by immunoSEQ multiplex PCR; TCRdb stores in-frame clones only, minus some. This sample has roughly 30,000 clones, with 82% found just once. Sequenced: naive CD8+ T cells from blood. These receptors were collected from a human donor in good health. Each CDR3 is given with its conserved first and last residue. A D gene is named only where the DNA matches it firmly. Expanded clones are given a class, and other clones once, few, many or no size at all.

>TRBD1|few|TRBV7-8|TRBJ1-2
TGTGCCAGCAGTCCCGCCGGGACAGGAACCTATGGCTACACCTTC
CASSPAGTGTYGYTF
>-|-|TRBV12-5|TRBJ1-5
TGTGCTAGTGGTCTCGGGGGGGCCCAAAGCAATCAGCCCCAGCATTTT
CASGLGGAQSNQPQHF
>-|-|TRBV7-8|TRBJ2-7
TGTGCCAGCGGGGGCCCAAGCTCCTACGAGCAGTACTTC
CASGGPSSYEQYF
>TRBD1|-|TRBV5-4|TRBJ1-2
TGTGCCAGTTCGGGGACAGGGGTCTATGGCTACACCTTC
CASSGTGVYGYTF
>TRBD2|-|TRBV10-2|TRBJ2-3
TGCGCCAGCAGTGACTATAGCGGGGCTAGCACAGATACGCAGTATTTT
CASSDYSGASTDTQYF
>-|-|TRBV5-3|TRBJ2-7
TGTGCCAGAAGCTTGGACTCCGGAGCGTTCTTGTTCTACGAGCAGTACTTC
CARSLDSGAFLFYEQYF
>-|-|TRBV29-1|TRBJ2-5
TGCAGCGTTGAGGGGGGGCTGGAGACCCAGTACTTC
CSVEGGLETQYF
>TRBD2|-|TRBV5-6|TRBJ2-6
TGTGCCAGCAGCTTTACTAGCGGGGTTTACTCTGGGGCCAACGTCCTGACTTTC
CASSFTSGVYSGANVLTF
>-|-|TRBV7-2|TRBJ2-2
TGTGCCAGCAATAGGGACTTAGGGGCCGGGGAGCTGTTTTTT
CASNRDLGAGELFF
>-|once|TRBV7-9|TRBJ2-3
TGTGCCAGCAGCTTAGGGGGCTCAGATACGCAGTATTTT
CASSLGGSDTQYF
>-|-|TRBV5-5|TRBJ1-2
TGTGCCAGCAGCCCTAGAATGGAGGCCGGGGAGACTTTCGGATATGGCTACACCTTC
CASSPRMEAGETFGYGYTF
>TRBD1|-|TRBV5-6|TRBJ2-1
TGTGCCAGCAGCCCCGGGACAGGGGGGTCGTATGAGCAGTTCTTC
CASSPGTGGSYEQFF
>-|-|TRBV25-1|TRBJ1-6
TGTGCCAGCGGGCCGGGAAGACAGGCCGGTTTGCCCCTCCACTTT
CASGPGRQAGLPLHF
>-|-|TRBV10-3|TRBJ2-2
TGTGCCATCAGTCTTCTACAGGGGCAGCGGGAGATCAACACCGGGGAGCTGTTTTTT
CAISLLQGQREINTGELFF
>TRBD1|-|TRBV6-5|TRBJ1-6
TGTGCCAGCAGTTACTCTGACAGGGAGGCTTCACCCCTCCACTTT
CASSYSDREASPLHF
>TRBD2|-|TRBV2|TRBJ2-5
TGTGCCAGCAGTGAGCGGGGGGGCCGAGAGACCCAGTACTTC
CASSERGGRETQYF
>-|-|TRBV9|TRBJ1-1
TGTGCCAGCAGCGTAGTCGCCGCGCCAGGGGCCATGAACACTGAAGCTTTCTTT
CASSVVAAPGAMNTEAFF
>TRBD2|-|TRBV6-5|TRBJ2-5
TGTGCCAGCACCCTTAGCGGGGGGATACAAGAGACCCAGTACTTC
CASTLSGGIQETQYF
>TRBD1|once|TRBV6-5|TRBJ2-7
TGTGCCATCTTCCCTGGCCCCAGGGGGTACGAGCAGTACTTC
CAIFPGPRGYEQYF
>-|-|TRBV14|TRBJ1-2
TGTGCCAGCAGCCATGGGTGGGAGGGCCCCTTATCCTATGGCTACACCTTC
CASSHGWEGPLSYGYTF
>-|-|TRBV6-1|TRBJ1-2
TGTGCCAGCAGTGGTCAGGGGCAGTCTGGGGGCTACACCTTC
CASSGQGQSGGYTF
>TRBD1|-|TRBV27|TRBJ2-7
TGTGCCAGCAGCCCCGGGACAGGGGCTAGGGAGCAGTACTTC
CASSPGTGAREQYF
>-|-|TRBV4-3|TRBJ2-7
TGCGCCAGCAGCCAAGATACAACCAGATCCTACGAGCAGTACTTC
CASSQDTTRSYEQYF
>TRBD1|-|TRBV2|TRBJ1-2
TGTGCCAGCAGCCGGGGGGCAGGGGGCGAGATAAATGGCTACACCTTC
CASSRGAGGEINGYTF
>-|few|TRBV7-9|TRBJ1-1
TGTGCCAGCAGCTTAGGGGCCCCTGAAGCTTTCTTT
CASSLGAPEAFF
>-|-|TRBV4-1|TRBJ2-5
TGCGCCAGCAGCCAAGAAGGCGGTTTGGAGACCCAGTACTTC
CASSQEGGLETQYF
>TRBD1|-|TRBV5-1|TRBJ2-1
TGCGCCAGCAGCCCGACAGGGGGCCTTGAGCAGTTCTTC
CASSPTGGLEQFF
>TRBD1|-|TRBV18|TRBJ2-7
TGTGCCAGCTCACCTGCGGACAGGGGCGAGCAGTACTTC
CASSPADRGEQYF
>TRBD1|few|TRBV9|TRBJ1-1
TGTGCCAGCAGCGAAGCAGGGGGCAGTACTGAAGCTTTCTTT
CASSEAGGSTEAFF
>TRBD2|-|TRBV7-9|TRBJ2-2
TGTGCCAGCAGACTAGCGGGGGGAGACACCGGGGAGCTGTTTTTT
CASRLAGGDTGELFF
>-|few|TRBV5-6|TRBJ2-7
TGTGCCAGCAGCTTGGGGGCTGACAAGCAGTACTTC
CASSLGADKQYF
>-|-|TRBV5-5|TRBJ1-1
TGTGCCAGCAGCCCGACAAAGAACACTGAAGCTTTCTTT
CASSPTKNTEAFF
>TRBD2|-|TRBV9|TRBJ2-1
TGTGCCAGCAGCGGGACTAGCGGGGGTGTAGATGAGCAGTTCTTC
CASSGTSGGVDEQFF
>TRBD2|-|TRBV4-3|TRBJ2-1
TGCGCCAGCAGCCAGCTAGCGGGGGGCTACAATGAGCAGTTCTTC
CASSQLAGGYNEQFF
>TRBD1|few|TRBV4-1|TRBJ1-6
TGCGCCAGCAGCCAACTGGGGACAGGGGGTTCACCCCTCCACTTT
CASSQLGTGGSPLHF
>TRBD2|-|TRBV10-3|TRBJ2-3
TGTGCCATCAACGAAGCGGCTAGCGGGGGGGCGAGTGATACGCAGTATTTT
CAINEAASGGASDTQYF
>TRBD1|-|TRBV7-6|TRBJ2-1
TGTGCCAGCAGCGTCGAAACGGGACAGGGGTCCTACAATGAGCAGTTCTTC
CASSVETGQGSYNEQFF
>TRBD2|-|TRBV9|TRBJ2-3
TGTGCCAGCAGCGAAAACGGACTAGCGGGGACAGATACGCAGTATTTT
CASSENGLAGTDTQYF
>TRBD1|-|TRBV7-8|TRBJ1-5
TGTGCCAGCAGCCACACAGGGGGATTTCAGCCCCAGCATTTT
CASSHTGGFQPQHF
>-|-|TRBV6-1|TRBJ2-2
TGTGCCAGCAGTGACCCTAGGTCCCGGGAGCTGTTTTTT
CASSDPRSRELFF
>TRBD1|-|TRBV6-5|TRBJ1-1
TGTGCCAGCAGTCCCGGACAGGGCACTGAAGCTTTCTTT
CASSPGQGTEAFF
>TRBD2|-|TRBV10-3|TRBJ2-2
TGTGCCATCAGTCAAACGGCGACTAGCGGGGGGGCCTCGAACACCGGGGAGCTGTTTTTT
CAISQTATSGGASNTGELFF
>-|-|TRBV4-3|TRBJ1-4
TGCGCCAGCAGCCCCGGGCTAAGGCAACTAGGTGAAAAACTGTTTTTT
CASSPGLRQLGEKLFF
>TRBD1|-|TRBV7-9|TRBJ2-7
TGTGCCAGCAGCTTTAGACAGGGGGCTGTCTACGAGCAGTACTTC
CASSFRQGAVYEQYF
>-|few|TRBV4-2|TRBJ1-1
TGTGCCAGCAGCCAGAAAACAAACACTGAAGCTTTCTTT
CASSQKTNTEAFF
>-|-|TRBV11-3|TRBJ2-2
TGTGTCAGCAGCCCAGGACAAAAGACCGGGGAGCTGTTTTTT
CVSSPGQKTGELFF
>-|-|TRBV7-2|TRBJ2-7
TGTGCCAGCAGCTTAGGCATAGGGAGCCCCTACGAGCAGTACTTC
CASSLGIGSPYEQYF
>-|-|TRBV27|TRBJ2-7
TGTGCCAGCAGTTTATCCCGGAGCTACGAGCAGTACTTC
CASSLSRSYEQYF
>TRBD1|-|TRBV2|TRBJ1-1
TGTGCCAGCAGTGTGAGGTTGGAGGACAGGGACATGAACACTGAAGCTTTCTTT
CASSVRLEDRDMNTEAFF
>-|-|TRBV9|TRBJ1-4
TGTGCCAGCAGCGTAACCGGGGCAACTAATGAAAAACTGTTTTTT
CASSVTGATNEKLFF
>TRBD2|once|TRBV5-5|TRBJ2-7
TGTGCCAGCTGGGGACTAGCGGGGGAAGGTGAGCAGTACTTC
CASWGLAGEGEQYF
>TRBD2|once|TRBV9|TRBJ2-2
TGTGCCAGCAGCGGTGGCGGGGGGGCCTCCGGGGAGCTGTTTTTT
CASSGGGGASGELFF
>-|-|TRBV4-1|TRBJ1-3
TGCGCCAGCAGCCAAGATCTGAGGGGGTCTGGAAACACCATATATTTT
CASSQDLRGSGNTIYF
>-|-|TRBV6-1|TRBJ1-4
TGTGCCAGCAGCCGGGGGGGAGGATCTAATGAAAAACTGTTTTTT
CASSRGGGSNEKLFF